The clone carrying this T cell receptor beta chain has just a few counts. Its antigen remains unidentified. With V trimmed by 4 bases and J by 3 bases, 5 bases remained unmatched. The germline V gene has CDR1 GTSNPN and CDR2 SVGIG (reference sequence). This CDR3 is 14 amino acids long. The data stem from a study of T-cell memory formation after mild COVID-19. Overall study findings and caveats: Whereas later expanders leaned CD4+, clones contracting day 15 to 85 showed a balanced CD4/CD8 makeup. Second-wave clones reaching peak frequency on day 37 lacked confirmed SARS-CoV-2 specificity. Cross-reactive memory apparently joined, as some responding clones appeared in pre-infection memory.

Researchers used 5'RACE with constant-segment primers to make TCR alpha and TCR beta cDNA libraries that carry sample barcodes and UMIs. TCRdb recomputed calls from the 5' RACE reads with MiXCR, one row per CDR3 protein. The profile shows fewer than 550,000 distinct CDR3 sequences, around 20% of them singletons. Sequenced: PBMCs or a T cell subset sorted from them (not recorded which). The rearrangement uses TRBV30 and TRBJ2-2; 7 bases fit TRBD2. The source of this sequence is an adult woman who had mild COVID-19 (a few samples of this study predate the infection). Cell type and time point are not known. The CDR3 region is CAWKFAGDTGELFF. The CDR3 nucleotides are TGTGCCTGGAAGTTCGCGGGAGACACCGGGGAGCTGTTTTTT.